Each of the 25 T cell receptor beta chains below was sequenced from the same sample in a study of cytomegalovirus exposure and HLA in healthy donors (dated 2017 in TCRdb). The library was built by means of the immunoSEQ multiplex PCR assay. The multiplex PCR relied on a mix of 60 forward primers for TCR Vbeta segments and 13 reverse primers for TCR Jbeta segments. In its TCRdb copy, this immuneACCESS table keeps in-frame sequences only and misses some clones. Where compared with another copy, unresolved V genes explain less than half of these, and the others have no known cause. Counted in this sample were about 150,000 clones; about 80% of them appeared once. About 4.4% of the sample is taken by the ten largest. The specimen sequenced was PBMCs. The receptors stem from a man in his thirties or forties in good health.

This rearrangement joins TRBV9 to TRBJ2-7, with 9 bases that match TRBD1. Trimming removed 3 bases from V and 3 bases from J; junction bases left unmatched: 4. The CDR3 spans 14 residues. Germline V gene lookup returns CDR1 SGDLS and CDR2 YYNGEE. The CDR3 here is CASSAGQGRYEQYF. In DNA, the CDR3 is TGTGCCAGCAGCGCCGGACAGGGGCGCTACGAGCAGTACTTC.

This CDR3 is CASSRQQGPYEAFF. The DNA for the CDR3 is TGTGCCAGCAGCCGCCAACAGGGCCCCTACGAAGCTTTCTTT. The rearrangement uses TRBV7-2 and TRBJ1-1; the D gene is possibly TRBD1 (6 bases). From germline, CDR1 is SGHTA and CDR2 FQGNSA. V was shortened by 5 bases and J by 8 bases, with 18 bases between the two germline ends. CDR3 size: 14 residues.

The genes are TRBV27 and TRBJ2-7; 10 nucleotides agree with TRBD2. This CDR3 spans 15 amino acids. Germline assignment: CDR1 MNHEY and CDR2 SMNVEV (reference sequence). After removal of 0 bases from V and 4 bases from J, the junction contained 3 bases not matched to a gene. This CDR3 reads CASSLSPAGGYEQYF. The CDR3 bases are TGTGCCAGCAGTTTATCCCCAGCGGGAGGGTACGAGCAGTACTTC.

This clone has just a few counts. The genes are TRBV18 and TRBJ1-5, with 7 bases aligning to TRBD1. The CDR3 consists of 15 residues. V shed 2 bases, J shed 4 bases, and the junction held 5 bases outside the gene matches. Germline V gene sequence: CDR1 KGHSH, CDR2 LQKENI. The CDR3 DNA is TGTGCCAGCTCACCATTGGGACAGATTAATCAGCCCCAGCATTTT. As protein: CASSPLGQINQPQHF.

The chain links TRBV28 to TRBJ2-1; D might be TRBD1 (5 bases). Germline V CDR1 and CDR2: MDHEN, SYDVKM. The germline V and J ends were trimmed by 8 bases and 16 bases, with 21 bases remaining between them. The CDR3 consists of 12 residues. The CDR3 nucleotides are TGTGCCAGCTGCTCCCCAGGGTCTTCCCTATTCTTC. The encoded protein is CASCSPGSSLFF.

This clone was found a few times. The V call is TRBV19, the J call TRBJ1-5; tentative D call: TRBD1 (6 bases). CDR3 length: 14 residues. Germline V gene sequence: CDR1 LNHDA, CDR2 SQIVND (reference sequence). Trimming removed 8 bases at V and 9 bases at J, with 20 bases between. CDR3 sequence (DNA): TGTGCCAGTGGACCGACAGGCCGCGGGAGGCCCCAGCATTTT. Translating gives CASGPTGRGRPQHF.

The chain links TRBV9 to TRBJ2-6, with D unclear. CDR3 length equals 17 residues. V lost 0 bases and J 0 bases, leaving 10 bases between the germline ends. Germline loops: CDR1 SGDLS, CDR2 YYNGEE. The CDR3 DNA sequence: TGTGCCAGCAGCGTAGCTCCAGGAACCTCTGGGGCCAACGTCCTGACTTTC. Translating gives CASSVAPGTSGANVLTF. The full variable domain, completed using reference TRBV9 and TRBJ2-6, is DSGVTQTPKHLITATGQRVTLRCSPRSGDLSVYWYQQSLDQGLQFLIQYYNGEERAKGNILERFSAQQFPDLHSELNLSSLELGDSALYFCASSVAPGTSGANVLTFGAGSRLTVL.

The V and J genes are TRBV4-3 and TRBJ2-3, with 9 bases fitting TRBD2. The CDR3 runs to 18 residues. Germline loops: CDR1 LGHNA, CDR2 YSLEER. V gave up 1 base and J gave up 2 bases; unmatched junction bases: 10. The CDR3 protein is CASSQGVSSGNPTDTQYF. The CDR3 DNA sequence: TGCGCCAGCAGCCAAGGTGTGTCTAGCGGGAACCCCACAGATACGCAGTATTTT.

A few counts support this clone. The CDR3 DNA follows: TGTGCCAGCAGCTTAAGGAGCGGAAACTACAATGAGCAGTTCTTC. Its translation is CASSLRSGNYNEQFF. The rearrangement uses TRBV7-2 and TRBJ2-1, with D perhaps TRBD2 (5 bases). Trimming left V 2 bases short and J 3 bases short, with 11 bases between. Germline V lookup: CDR1 SGHTA, CDR2 FQGNSA. The CDR3 has 15 amino acids.

This clone was found once. The chain uses TRBV4-3 and TRBJ1-2, with D maybe TRBD1 (6 bases). V shed 0 bases and J shed 8 bases, with 16 bases lying between them. The CDR3 consists of 15 residues. The germline V gene encodes CDR1 LGHNA and CDR2 YSLEER. CDR3 sequence reads: CASSQEQGNPEGYTF. In DNA, the CDR3 is TGCGCCAGCAGCCAAGAACAGGGAAATCCGGAAGGCTACACCTTC.

This clone has only a few counts. The chain uses TRBV11-3 and TRBJ2-5, with TRBD2 identical over 7 bases. The CDR3 length is 14 residues. CDR1 is SGHNT, CDR2 YENEEA, per germline. V lost 3 bases to trimming and J lost 1 base; unmatched junction nucleotides: 2. The DNA for the CDR3 is TGTGCCAGCAGCTTCACGGGGGGCCAAGAGACCCAGTACTTC. This translates into CASSFTGGQETQYF.

This rearrangement joins TRBV4-3 to TRBJ2-1; 8 nucleotides agree with TRBD2. The CDR3 totals 17 residues. CDR1 is LGHNA, CDR2 YSLEER, per germline. Trimming took 1 base from V and 7 from J; bases not matched to a gene: 12. The CDR3 sequence is CASSQGAREGLRNEQFF. The CDR3 DNA is TGCGCCAGCAGCCAAGGCGCACGGGAGGGCCTGAGGAATGAGCAGTTCTTC.

The rearrangement links TRBV19 to TRBJ1-3; maybe TRBD1 (6 bases). V was shortened by 6 bases and J by 0 bases, with 15 bases between the two germline ends. Germline values: CDR1 LNHDA, CDR2 SQIVND (reference sequence). The CDR3 covers 16 residues. The CDR3 here is CASRMGGRSSGNTIYF. CDR3 in DNA: TGTGCCAGTAGAATGGGGGGGCGTTCCTCTGGAAACACCATATATTTT.

This clone showed up just a few times. This sequence joins TRBV28 and TRBJ2-6; tentatively, D is TRBD2 (6 bases). Germline CDR1 MDHEN, CDR2 SYDVKM. The CDR3 loop spans 16 amino acids. Trimming removed 4 bases from V and 2 bases from J, with 12 bases in between. The CDR3 DNA reads as TGTGCCAGCAGTTCATACGGGGGAACTGGGGCCAACGTCCTGACTTTC. This codes for CASSSYGGTGANVLTF.

The CDR3 spells CASSYGGNTEAFF. The CDR3 DNA is TGTGCCAGCAGCTACGGGGGGAACACTGAAGCTTTCTTT. The chain has TRBV6-1 and TRBJ1-1; D may be TRBD1 (5 bases). Per germline, CDR1 MNHNS and CDR2 SASEGT. The V end was cut by 6 bases, the J end by 1 base, with 9 bases between. The CDR3 is 13 residues long.

Only one count was recorded for this clone. This chain joins TRBV9 and TRBJ2-1, with D unresolved. This CDR3 is built from 15 residues. V lost 0 bases to trimming and J lost 0 bases, with 7 bases between them. CDR1 and CDR2 from the germline V gene are SGDLS and YYNGEE. This CDR3 reads CASSVGPSSYNEQFF. CDR3 DNA sequence: TGTGCCAGCAGCGTAGGCCCGAGCTCCTACAATGAGCAGTTCTTC. The full variable domain, completed using reference TRBV9 and TRBJ2-1, is DSGVTQTPKHLITATGQRVTLRCSPRSGDLSVYWYQQSLDQGLQFLIQYYNGEERAKGNILERFSAQQFPDLHSELNLSSLELGDSALYFCASSVGPSSYNEQFFGPGTRLTVL.

This sequence joins TRBV29-1 and TRBJ2-7; 9 bases match TRBD1. Germline values: CDR1 SQVTM, CDR2 ANQGSEA. The CDR3 spans 13 residues. V lost 7 bases and J lost 3; bases outside the gene matches: 7. CDR3 nucleotide sequence: TGCAGCGGGGGGGACAGGGAGAGCTACGAGCAGTACTTC. Protein: CSGGDRESYEQYF.

The chain links TRBV9 to TRBJ1-1; D is perhaps TRBD1 (5 bases). Germline loops: CDR1 SGDLS, CDR2 YYNGEE. CDR3 size: 11 residues. V was cut by 4 bases and J by 8 bases, with 9 bases left in between. In DNA, the CDR3 is TGTGCCAGCAGCCCGGGGGGAGAAGCTTTCTTT. This encodes CASSPGGEAFF.

On this clone itself: One junction end disagrees with the germline gene, perhaps due to a read error. CDR3 amino acids: CAGSLRTGGRGYTF. CDR3 nucleotides: TGTGCCGGCAGTCTAAGGACAGGGGGCAGAGGCTACACCTTC. The chain employs TRBV28 and TRBJ1-2; 11 bases align to TRBD1. This CDR3 comprises 14 residues. Germline V lookup: CDR1 MDHEN, CDR2 SYDVKM.

The rearrangement joins TRBV7-9 to TRBJ2-2, with D perhaps TRBD2 (6 bases). CDR1 SEHNR and CDR2 FQNEAQ come from the germline V gene (reference sequence). CDR3 length: 12 amino acids. The CDR3 protein is CSTAVRGGELFF. DNA for the CDR3: TGTTCCACCGCCGTCCGGGGGGGGGAGCTGTTTTTT.

The chain has TRBV6-5 and TRBJ2-7; TRBD1 aligns across 8 bases. This CDR3 is built from 15 residues. Germline values: CDR1 MNHEY, CDR2 SVGAGI. The ends lost 4 bases at V and 3 bases at J; junction bases unmatched: 8. CDR3 DNA sequence: TGTGCCAGCAGTTCCGGGACAGGAGGCAACTACGAGCAGTACTTC. Translation: CASSSGTGGNYEQYF.

The chain carries TRBV7-2 and TRBJ2-2; D possibly corresponds to TRBD1 (6 bases). This CDR3 comprises 15 residues. Germline-derived CDR1 and CDR2 are SGHTA and FQGNSA. Trimming pared 2 bases from V and 5 bases from J, leaving 12 bases between. CDR3 sequence reads: CASSLQGLKTGELFF. Here the CDR3 DNA reads TGTGCCAGCAGCTTACAGGGGCTGAAGACCGGGGAGCTGTTTTTT.

The V and J genes are TRBV11-2 and TRBJ2-7; D is ambiguous. The CDR3 sequence is 13 residues long. V dropped 1 base and J dropped 3 bases, with 7 bases sitting between them. CDR1 and CDR2 from the germline V gene are SGHAT and FQNNGV. CDR3 DNA: TGTGCCAGCAGCTTAGGTCAGAACTACGAGCAGTACTTC. Protein product: CASSLGQNYEQYF.

This sequence joins TRBV28 and TRBJ1-2; the D is unclear. Trimming took off 6 bases at V and 2 bases at J, with 4 bases between the two ends. Germline CDR1 and CDR2: MDHEN and SYDVKM. This CDR3 is 11 amino acids long. Here the CDR3 DNA reads TGTGCCAGCAGACTGAACTATGGCTACACCTTC. Its protein is CASRLNYGYTF.

The chain recombines TRBV18 with TRBJ1-1, with 9 bases lining up with TRBD1. Germline loops: CDR1 KGHSH, CDR2 LQKENI. This CDR3 comprises 16 residues. The V gene end was trimmed by 4 bases and the J gene end by 1 base; junction bases not matched to a gene: 7. The CDR3 sequence: CASSLGQGRGNTEAFF. The CDR3 bases are TGTGCCAGCTCACTTGGACAGGGGCGAGGGAACACTGAAGCTTTCTTT.